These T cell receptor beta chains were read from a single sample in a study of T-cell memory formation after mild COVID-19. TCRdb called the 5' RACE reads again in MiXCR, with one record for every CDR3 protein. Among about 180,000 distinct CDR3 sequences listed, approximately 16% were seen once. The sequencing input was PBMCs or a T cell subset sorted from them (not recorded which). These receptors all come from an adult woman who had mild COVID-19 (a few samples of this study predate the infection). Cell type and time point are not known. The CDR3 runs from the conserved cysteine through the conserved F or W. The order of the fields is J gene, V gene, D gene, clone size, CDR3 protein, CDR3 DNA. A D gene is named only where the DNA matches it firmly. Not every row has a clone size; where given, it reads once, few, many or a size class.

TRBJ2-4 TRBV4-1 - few CASSHESLAFQYF TGCGCCAGCAGCCACGAAAGCTTAGCTTTTCAGTACTTC
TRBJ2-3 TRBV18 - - CASSPIEADTQYF TGTGCCAGCTCACCGATAGAGGCTGATACGCAGTATTTT
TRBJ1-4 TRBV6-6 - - CASSYSDELEKLFF TGTGCCAGCAGTTACTCTGACGAACTCGAAAAACTGTTTTTT
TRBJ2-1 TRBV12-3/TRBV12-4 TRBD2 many CASSSLRLAGGPHEQFF TGTGCCAGCAGTTCACTTCGACTAGCGGGAGGGCCACATGAGCAGTTCTTC
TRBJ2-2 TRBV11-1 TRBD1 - CASSHLQGASNTGELFF TGTGCCAGCAGCCACTTACAGGGGGCCTCGAACACCGGGGAGCTGTTTTTT
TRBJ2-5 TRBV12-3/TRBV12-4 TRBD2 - CASSLALAGGPMKTQYF TGTGCCAGCAGTTTAGCGCTAGCGGGAGGGCCGATGAAGACCCAGTACTTC
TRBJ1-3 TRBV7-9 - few CASSRGVGISGNTIYF TGTGCCAGCAGCCGAGGTGTGGGGATCTCTGGAAACACCATATATTTT
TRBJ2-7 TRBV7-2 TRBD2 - CASSRSGKSSYEQYF TGTGCCAGCAGCAGGAGCGGGAAAAGCTCCTACGAGCAGTACTTC
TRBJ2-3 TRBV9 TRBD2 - CASSVGTSGTTDTQYF TGTGCCAGCAGCGTGGGGACTAGCGGGACTACAGATACGCAGTATTTT
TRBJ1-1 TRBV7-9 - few CASSPRGGSEAFF TGTGCCAGCAGCCCACGGGGGGGCTCCGAAGCTTTCTTT
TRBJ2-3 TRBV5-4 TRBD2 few CASSTGLAVADTQYF TGTGCCAGCAGTACGGGACTAGCGGTGGCGGATACGCAGTATTTT
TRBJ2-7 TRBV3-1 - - CASSRPSGGGEQYF TGTGCCAGCAGCCGCCCTAGCGGAGGGGGAGAGCAGTACTTC
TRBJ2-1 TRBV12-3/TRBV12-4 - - CASAGTHIYNEQFF TGTGCCAGCGCCGGGACCCACATCTACAATGAGCAGTTCTTC
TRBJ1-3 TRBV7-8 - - CASSLTYSGNTIYF TGTGCCAGCAGCTTAACCTACTCTGGAAACACCATATATTTT
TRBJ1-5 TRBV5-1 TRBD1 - CASSPGTGSNQPQHF TGCGCCAGCAGCCCAGGGACAGGTAGCAATCAGCCCCAGCATTTT
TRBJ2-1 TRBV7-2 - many CASSLVSTNEQFF TGTGCCAGCAGCTTAGTTAGTACAAATGAGCAGTTCTTC
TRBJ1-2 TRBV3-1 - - CASSQEGGVRGYGYTF TGTGCCAGCAGCCAAGAAGGCGGAGTACGAGGGTATGGCTACACCTTC
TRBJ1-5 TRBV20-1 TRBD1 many CSAPTFDRGNQPQHF TGCAGTGCCCCGACCTTTGACAGGGGGAATCAGCCCCAGCATTTT
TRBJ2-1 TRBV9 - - CASSVVGSSYNEQFF TGTGCCAGCAGCGTAGTCGGGTCCTCCTACAATGAGCAGTTCTTC
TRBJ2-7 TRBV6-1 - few CASSKEPSGSYEQYF TGTGCCAGCAGCAAGGAGCCTTCTGGCTCCTACGAGCAGTACTTC
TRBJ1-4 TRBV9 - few CASSPSGGRPEKLFF TGTGCCAGCAGCCCTAGTGGGGGGCGCCCTGAAAAACTGTTTTTT
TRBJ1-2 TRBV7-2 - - CASSLVVENYGYTF TGTGCCAGCAGCTTAGTCGTGGAAAACTATGGCTACACCTTC
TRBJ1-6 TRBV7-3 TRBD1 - CASSEGQGGSPLHF TGTGCCAGCAGCGAGGGACAGGGCGGGTCACCCCTCCACTTT
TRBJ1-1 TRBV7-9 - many CASSLKTEAFF TGTGCCAGCAGCTTAAAAACTGAAGCTTTCTTT
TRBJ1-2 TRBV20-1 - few CSARDRTTGSLYGYTF TGCAGTGCTAGAGATCGTACCACTGGGAGTCTTTATGGCTACACCTTC
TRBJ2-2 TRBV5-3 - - CARSIVRATGELFF TGTGCCAGAAGCATCGTGAGGGCCACCGGGGAGCTGTTTTTT
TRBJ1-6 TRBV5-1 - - CASSSPTDRNNSPLHF TGCGCCAGCAGCTCCCCCACAGACAGAAATAATTCACCCCTCCACTTT
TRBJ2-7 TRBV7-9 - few CASSSTWTLGPDYEQYF TGTGCCAGCAGCTCCACGTGGACCCTGGGGCCAGACTACGAGCAGTACTTC
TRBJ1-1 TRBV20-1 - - CSAPGVGDLNTEAFF TGCAGTGCTCCGGGCGTAGGAGATCTGAACACTGAAGCTTTCTTT
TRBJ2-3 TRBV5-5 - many CASSFLDDTQYF TGTGCCAGCAGCTTTCTTGATGATACGCAGTATTTT
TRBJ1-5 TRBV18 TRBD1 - CASSPRTGEQPQHF TGTGCCAGCTCACCTCGGACAGGGGAACAGCCCCAGCATTTT
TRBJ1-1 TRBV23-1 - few CASSHPGDSTEAFF TGCGCCAGCAGTCACCCCGGGGATAGCACTGAAGCTTTCTTT
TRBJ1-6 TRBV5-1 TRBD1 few CASSSFDRANSPLHF TGCGCCAGCAGCTCTTTTGACAGGGCTAATTCACCCCTCCACTTT
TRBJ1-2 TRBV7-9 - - CASSLETGYGYTF TGTGCCAGCAGCTTAGAAACAGGTTATGGCTACACCTTC
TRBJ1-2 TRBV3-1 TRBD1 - CASSQDRTGADYGYTF TGTGCCAGCAGCCAAGATCGGACAGGGGCTGACTATGGCTACACCTTC
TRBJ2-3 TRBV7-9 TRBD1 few CASSLADRGSTDTQYF TGTGCCAGCAGCTTAGCGGACAGGGGGAGCACAGATACGCAGTATTTT
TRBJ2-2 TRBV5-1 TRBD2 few CASSLLIAGAGELFF TGCGCCAGCAGCTTATTGATAGCGGGAGCCGGGGAGCTGTTTTTT
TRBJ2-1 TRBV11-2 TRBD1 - CASSLRDRGSNEQFF TGTGCCAGCAGCTTGAGGGACAGGGGATCCAATGAGCAGTTCTTC
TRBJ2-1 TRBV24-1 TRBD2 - CATSDPGTNYNEQFF TGTGCCACCAGTGACCCCGGGACTAACTACAATGAGCAGTTCTTC
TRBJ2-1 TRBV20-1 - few CSARRDGGSYNEQFF TGCAGTGCTAGACGGGACGGCGGCTCCTACAATGAGCAGTTCTTC
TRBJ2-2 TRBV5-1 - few CASSLADLRSTGELFF TGCGCCAGCAGCTTGGCCGATCTCAGGTCCACCGGGGAGCTGTTTTTT
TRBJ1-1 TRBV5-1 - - CASSWDGLLNTEAFF TGCGCCAGCAGCTGGGACGGATTATTGAACACTGAAGCTTTCTTT
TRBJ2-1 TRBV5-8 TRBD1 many CASSLGTGSYNEQFF TGTGCCAGCAGCTTGGGGACAGGGTCCTACAATGAGCAGTTCTTC
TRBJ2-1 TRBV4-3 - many CASSQAASGSYNEQFF TGCGCCAGCAGCCAGGCAGCTTCGGGTTCCTACAATGAGCAGTTCTTC
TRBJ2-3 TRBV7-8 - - CAISLRVPKTPQYF TGTGCCATCAGCTTAAGGGTCCCGAAGACGCCGCAGTATTTT
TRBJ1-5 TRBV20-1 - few CSARRPGSNQPQHF TGCAGTGCTAGAAGGCCAGGTAGCAATCAGCCCCAGCATTTT
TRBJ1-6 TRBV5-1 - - CASSLDRAYNSPLHF TGCGCCAGCAGCTTGGACAGGGCCTATAATTCACCCCTCCACTTT
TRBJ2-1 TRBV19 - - CASSLIGGVSYNEQFF TGTGCCAGTAGTCTCATCGGAGGGGTCTCCTACAATGAGCAGTTCTTC